The sequence of this T cell receptor beta chain was determined in a study of blood T cell repertoires in COVID-19. Germline lookup yields CDR1 KGHDR and CDR2 SFDVKD. The CDR3 sequence is 15 residues long. V was trimmed by 6 bases and J by 0 bases, leaving 11 bases between them. Enrolled through a virtual design, the participants were between roughly 18 and 89 years of age and came from fewer than 30 US areas. Participant-given clinical history determined each cohort assignment. Two negative PCRs, clearance, or symptom resolution characterized the recovered Cohort 3 donors. The method was immunoSEQ multiplex PCR; TCRdb's version includes in-frame clones alone and lacks a portion of them. The sample records 250,000 to 300,000 clones, approximately 91% being singletons.

The receptor's source is a young woman who had recovered from COVID-19. The chain employs TRBV24-1 and TRBJ2-1, with a weak D call TRBD2 (6 bases). Sequencing was performed on PBMCs or T cells enriched from blood (not recorded which). Here the CDR3 reads CATSLGGSSYNEQFF. The DNA of the CDR3 is TGTGCCACCAGTCTTGGGGGGAGCTCCTACAATGAGCAGTTCTTC.